These T cell receptor beta chains were read from a single sample in a study of healthy donors' naive CD4 and CD8 T cells. Via MiXCR, TCRdb re-called the reads, giving one row per CDR3 protein. In the table there are approximately 180,000 distinct CDR3 sequences, around 74% of which are singletons. The sample was naive CD4+ and CD8+ T cells sorted from blood, pooled from several donors. Receptors were obtained from a pool of human donors in good health; the sample pools cells from several healthy donors. Both conserved end residues are part of each CDR3. A D gene is named only where the DNA matches it firmly. Size values are once, few and many counts, or a class for expanded clones, and some rows have none.

j_gene: TRBJ2-7; abundance: .; d_gene: .; v_gene: TRBV29-1; CDR3nt: TGCAGCGCCTGGACCGGGTCCTACGAGCAGTACTTC; CDR3aa: CSAWTGSYEQYF
j_gene: TRBJ2-1; abundance: .; d_gene: .; v_gene: TRBV19; CDR3nt: TGTGCCAGTACCGATGGAGGCAAGAGCTCCTACAATGAGCAGTTCTTC; CDR3aa: CASTDGGKSSYNEQFF
j_gene: TRBJ2-1; abundance: once; d_gene: .; v_gene: TRBV4-2; CDR3nt: TGTGCCAGCAGCCGAGAGAAGCGCTCCTACAATGAGCAGTTCTTC; CDR3aa: CASSREKRSYNEQFF
j_gene: TRBJ1-1; abundance: .; d_gene: .; v_gene: TRBV6-5; CDR3nt: TGTGCCAGCAGCCCAAATTGGGTAACTGAAGCTTTCTTT; CDR3aa: CASSPNWVTEAFF
j_gene: TRBJ2-7; abundance: .; d_gene: TRBD1; v_gene: TRBV5-5; CDR3nt: TGTGCCAGCAGCTTGTCCCGGGACAGGGAATCCTACGAGCAGTACTTC; CDR3aa: CASSLSRDRESYEQYF
j_gene: TRBJ2-1; abundance: few; d_gene: .; v_gene: TRBV29-1; CDR3nt: TGCAGCGTTGCTATTGTGCGCGCCAATGAGCAGTTCTTC; CDR3aa: CSVAIVRANEQFF
j_gene: TRBJ2-7; abundance: .; d_gene: .; v_gene: TRBV5-5; CDR3nt: TGCGCCAGCAGCTTGGGGGCAGGGATATCGTCCGAGCAGTACTTC; CDR3aa: CASSLGAGISSEQYF
j_gene: TRBJ1-2; abundance: .; d_gene: .; v_gene: TRBV6-5; CDR3nt: TGTGCCAGCAGTTACTCGGTTACTCGAGGCTACACCTTC; CDR3aa: CASSYSVTRGYTF
j_gene: TRBJ1-2; abundance: .; d_gene: .; v_gene: TRBV27; CDR3nt: TGTGCCAGCAGTTGGGGGGCAGGGGCCTATGGCTACACCTTC; CDR3aa: CASSWGAGAYGYTF
j_gene: TRBJ2-2; abundance: .; d_gene: TRBD1; v_gene: TRBV29-1; CDR3nt: TGCAGCGTTGCCAGGACAGGGAGGAACACCGGGGAGCTGTTTTTT; CDR3aa: CSVARTGRNTGELFF
j_gene: TRBJ1-1; abundance: .; d_gene: TRBD1; v_gene: TRBV19; CDR3nt: TGTGCCAGTAGTAATCTCCCGGGACAGGGCCTAACTGAAGCTTTCTTT; CDR3aa: CASSNLPGQGLTEAFF
j_gene: TRBJ2-2; abundance: .; d_gene: .; v_gene: TRBV6-5; CDR3nt: TGTGCCAGCATCCCAGGCCCCGGCGTCGGGGAGCTGTTTTTT; CDR3aa: CASIPGPGVGELFF
j_gene: TRBJ1-3; abundance: .; d_gene: .; v_gene: TRBV6-5; CDR3nt: TGTGCCAGCACTCCCCGGGACGCTGGAAACACCATATATTTT; CDR3aa: CASTPRDAGNTIYF
j_gene: TRBJ1-1; abundance: .; d_gene: .; v_gene: TRBV29-1; CDR3nt: TGCAGCGCCCCGGGGCCATCCGCTGAAACTTTCTTT; CDR3aa: CSAPGPSAETFF
j_gene: TRBJ1-2; abundance: .; d_gene: .; v_gene: TRBV6-1; CDR3nt: TGTGCCAGCAGTGAAATTATTGGCAGAGAATCGGGCTACACCTTC; CDR3aa: CASSEIIGRESGYTF
j_gene: TRBJ1-2; abundance: .; d_gene: .; v_gene: TRBV29-1; CDR3nt: TGCAGCGTTGAAGGGGTCGATGATGAGGGCTACACCTTC; CDR3aa: CSVEGVDDEGYTF
j_gene: TRBJ2-1; abundance: .; d_gene: TRBD2; v_gene: TRBV27; CDR3nt: TGTGCCAGCAGTTTATCGTGGGCGGGAGGGCCCAACAATGAGCAGTTCTTC; CDR3aa: CASSLSWAGGPNNEQFF
j_gene: TRBJ2-3; abundance: .; d_gene: TRBD2; v_gene: TRBV6-2/TRBV6-3; CDR3nt: TGTGCCAGCAGGAAGACTAGCGGCGAGAAGGCGGGTACGCAGTATTTT; CDR3aa: CASRKTSGEKAGTQYF
j_gene: TRBJ1-5; abundance: .; d_gene: .; v_gene: TRBV19; CDR3nt: TGTGCCAGTAGTATGGCGGGGTACGGTCAGCCCCAGCATTTT; CDR3aa: CASSMAGYGQPQHF
j_gene: TRBJ1-4; abundance: .; d_gene: .; v_gene: TRBV5-6; CDR3nt: TGTGCCAGCAGCTGGACAGATGAAAAACTGTTTTTT; CDR3aa: CASSWTDEKLFF
j_gene: TRBJ2-5; abundance: .; d_gene: .; v_gene: TRBV29-1; CDR3nt: TGCAGCGTTGCGGCTGGCTACCAAGAGACCCAGTACTTC; CDR3aa: CSVAAGYQETQYF
j_gene: TRBJ2-1; abundance: .; d_gene: TRBD2; v_gene: TRBV6-5; CDR3nt: TGTGCCAGCAGTAACCAACTAGCGGGTCCTTACAATGAGCAGTTCTTC; CDR3aa: CASSNQLAGPYNEQFF
j_gene: TRBJ1-1; abundance: .; d_gene: .; v_gene: TRBV29-1; CDR3nt: TGCAGCGTGCGATCAGGGAAGGGAGACACTGAAGCTTTCTTT; CDR3aa: CSVRSGKGDTEAFF
j_gene: TRBJ2-1; abundance: .; d_gene: TRBD1; v_gene: TRBV29-1; CDR3nt: TGCAGCGTTGAATGGCCGACAGGGAGTTCTTACAATGAGCAGTTCTTC; CDR3aa: CSVEWPTGSSYNEQFF
j_gene: TRBJ2-3; abundance: .; d_gene: TRBD2; v_gene: TRBV18; CDR3nt: TGTGCCAGCTCATACGGACTAGCGGGTTCGACAGATACGCAGTATTTT; CDR3aa: CASSYGLAGSTDTQYF
j_gene: TRBJ1-2; abundance: .; d_gene: .; v_gene: TRBV30; CDR3nt: TGTGCCTGGAGCGCACAGGGCTACACCTTC; CDR3aa: CAWSAQGYTF
j_gene: TRBJ1-3; abundance: few; d_gene: .; v_gene: TRBV27; CDR3nt: TGTGCCAGCAGAACAGGAAGCTCTGGAAACACCATATATTTT; CDR3aa: CASRTGSSGNTIYF
j_gene: TRBJ1-2; abundance: .; d_gene: TRBD1; v_gene: TRBV30; CDR3nt: TGTGCCTGGACCCGGGACAGGGGGCGCCTCATCTATGGCTACACCTTC; CDR3aa: CAWTRDRGRLIYGYTF
j_gene: TRBJ2-5; abundance: .; d_gene: TRBD2; v_gene: TRBV6-5; CDR3nt: TGTGCCAGCAGTGTCTTAGCGGGAGGTGAGGAGACCCAGTACTTC; CDR3aa: CASSVLAGGEETQYF
j_gene: TRBJ2-7; abundance: few; d_gene: TRBD2; v_gene: TRBV15; CDR3nt: TGTGCCACCAGCTCCTCGGGACTAGGCTACGAGCAGTACTTC; CDR3aa: CATSSSGLGYEQYF
j_gene: TRBJ2-5; abundance: .; d_gene: .; v_gene: TRBV29-1; CDR3nt: TGCAGCGTTGAAGATACGGTGTCAGAGACCCAGTACTTC; CDR3aa: CSVEDTVSETQYF
j_gene: TRBJ2-5; abundance: .; d_gene: .; v_gene: TRBV6-2/TRBV6-3; CDR3nt: TGTGCCAGCACCAAAGGGGGCCAAGAGACCCAGTACTTC; CDR3aa: CASTKGGQETQYF
j_gene: TRBJ2-1; abundance: few; d_gene: TRBD2; v_gene: TRBV29-1; CDR3nt: TGCAGCGTCCCCGGACTAGCGGGGAATGAGCAGTTCTTC; CDR3aa: CSVPGLAGNEQFF
j_gene: TRBJ1-6; abundance: once; d_gene: .; v_gene: TRBV6-5; CDR3nt: TGTGCCAGCAGTCCTCGGACAGCGTATAATTCACCCCTCCACTTT; CDR3aa: CASSPRTAYNSPLHF
j_gene: TRBJ2-7; abundance: .; d_gene: TRBD2; v_gene: TRBV6-2/TRBV6-3; CDR3nt: TGTGCCAGCGAACTAGCGTTCGGGTCCTACGAGCAGTACTTC; CDR3aa: CASELAFGSYEQYF
j_gene: TRBJ2-7; abundance: once; d_gene: .; v_gene: TRBV7-8; CDR3nt: TGTGCCAGCAGTTTGGGTTCCACGGCAACTTACGAGCAGTACTTC; CDR3aa: CASSLGSTATYEQYF
j_gene: TRBJ1-5; abundance: .; d_gene: .; v_gene: TRBV19; CDR3nt: TGTGCCAGTACTCCTCCGGGACCAAATCAGCCCCAGCATTTT; CDR3aa: CASTPPGPNQPQHF
j_gene: TRBJ2-1; abundance: few; d_gene: TRBD1; v_gene: TRBV24-1; CDR3nt: TGTGCCACCAGTGATATTACAGGGGGCTATGAGCAGTTCTTC; CDR3aa: CATSDITGGYEQFF
j_gene: TRBJ2-1; abundance: .; d_gene: TRBD2; v_gene: TRBV11-2; CDR3nt: TGTGCCAGCGGCTGGACTAGCGGATACAATGAGCAGTTCTTC; CDR3aa: CASGWTSGYNEQFF
j_gene: TRBJ2-1; abundance: few; d_gene: TRBD2; v_gene: TRBV27; CDR3nt: TGTGCCAGCAGTCCTCGGACTAGCGGATACAATGAGCAGTTCTTC; CDR3aa: CASSPRTSGYNEQFF
j_gene: TRBJ1-2; abundance: .; d_gene: .; v_gene: TRBV29-1; CDR3nt: TGCAGCGTTGCGAGGGACCAAGGATATGGCTACACCTTC; CDR3aa: CSVARDQGYGYTF
j_gene: TRBJ2-1; abundance: .; d_gene: .; v_gene: TRBV5-1; CDR3nt: TGCGCCAGCAGCATGCGCCGGGACGGTCGAGCCCTAGACTATGAGCAGTTCTTC; CDR3aa: CASSMRRDGRALDYEQFF
j_gene: TRBJ1-1; abundance: .; d_gene: .; v_gene: TRBV29-1; CDR3nt: TGCAGCATTGAGTCTAACACTGAAGCTTTCTTT; CDR3aa: CSIESNTEAFF
j_gene: TRBJ2-3; abundance: few; d_gene: .; v_gene: TRBV19; CDR3nt: TGTGCCAGTAGTCTCAGAAGTGCTAGCACAGATACGCAGTATTTT; CDR3aa: CASSLRSASTDTQYF
j_gene: TRBJ2-7; abundance: .; d_gene: TRBD2; v_gene: TRBV4-3; CDR3nt: TGCGCCAGCAGCCCCTTAGCGGGCCCCTACGAGCAGTACTTC; CDR3aa: CASSPLAGPYEQYF
j_gene: TRBJ1-1; abundance: few; d_gene: .; v_gene: TRBV29-1; CDR3nt: TGCAGCGCCGGGGTCAGTGAAGCTTTCTTT; CDR3aa: CSAGVSEAFF
j_gene: TRBJ2-1; abundance: .; d_gene: .; v_gene: TRBV19; CDR3nt: TGTGCCAGTAGTATAGGACGGTACAATGAGCAGTTCTTC; CDR3aa: CASSIGRYNEQFF
j_gene: TRBJ1-1; abundance: .; d_gene: .; v_gene: TRBV19; CDR3nt: TGTGCCAGTAGTATAAGAGGCAGCCTTGAAGCTTTCTTT; CDR3aa: CASSIRGSLEAFF
j_gene: TRBJ1-1; abundance: .; d_gene: TRBD1; v_gene: TRBV2; CDR3nt: TGTGCCAGCAGTCAGGGACAGGTCTTGAACACTGAAGCTTTCTTT; CDR3aa: CASSQGQVLNTEAFF
j_gene: TRBJ2-1; abundance: few; d_gene: TRBD2; v_gene: TRBV19; CDR3nt: TGTGCCAGTAGTTCCCCGGGACTAGCAGGGAATGAGCAGTTCTTC; CDR3aa: CASSSPGLAGNEQFF
j_gene: TRBJ2-1; abundance: .; d_gene: TRBD2; v_gene: TRBV7-6; CDR3nt: TGTGCCAGCAGCGGGGGACTAGCGGGAGGTGGTGAGCAGTTCTTC; CDR3aa: CASSGGLAGGGEQFF
j_gene: TRBJ2-7; abundance: .; d_gene: .; v_gene: TRBV30; CDR3nt: TGTGCCTGGAGGCTAGGGACCTCCTACGAGCAGTACTTC; CDR3aa: CAWRLGTSYEQYF